This TCR beta chain was obtained from a study of CD8 T cells in ankylosing spondylitis. Study-wide points: From matched ankylosing spondylitis synovial fluid, disease-linked clones were reportedly recovered at significantly enriched levels.

This clonotype was detected many times. Its antigen is unknown. TCRdb re-analysed the 5' RACE reads in MiXCR, keeping a single row per CDR3 protein. This sample has fewer than 350,000 distinct CDR3 sequences; 9.5% to 13% occur once, and the top ten carry 9.1%. Input material: blood, either unsorted or a sorted T cell fraction (not recorded which). The TCR was taken from a female donor with ankylosing spondylitis or in good health (not recorded which).

The CDR3 is CAISAPIRGGDTEAFF. The CDR3 bases are TGTGCCATCAGTGCACCCATACGGGGTGGGGACACTGAAGCTTTCTTT. The chain is built from TRBV10-3 and TRBJ1-1, with no clear D. V lost 4 bases and J lost 3, with 18 bases in between. The germline V gene encodes CDR1 ENHRY and CDR2 SYGVKD. CDR3 length: 16 residues.